Shown below are 26 T cell receptor beta chains from a single sample sequenced in a study of cytotoxic CD8 clonotypes in ibrutinib-treated CLL. Only in-frame clones appear in the TCRdb table, and some are missing; sequencing was by immunoSEQ multiplex PCR. In the table there are some 46,000 clones, approximately 70% of which are singletons. The specimen was PBMCs, collected after 12 months of ibrutinib treatment. The receptors were sampled from a human donor with chronic lymphocytic leukemia.

This chain uses TRBV5-1 with TRBJ2-2; tentative D call: TRBD2 (7 bases). The germline gives CDR1 SGHRS, CDR2 YFSETQ. Trimming pared 3 bases from V and 2 bases from J, leaving 17 bases between. The CDR3 sequence is 17 residues long. CDR3 sequence: CASSSEGGSFNTGELFF. CDR3 bases: TGCGCCAGCAGCTCCGAGGGGGGGTCGTTTAACACCGGGGAGCTGTTTTTT.

The chain recombines TRBV2 with TRBJ2-5, with D perhaps matching TRBD1 (6 bases). V was clipped by 5 bases and J by 5 bases, with 15 bases between them. The CDR3 runs to 14 residues. Germline V gene lookup returns CDR1 SNHLY and CDR2 FYNNEI. CDR3: CASSLQGDMETQYF. CDR3 nucleotides: TGTGCCAGCAGTCTACAGGGAGATATGGAGACCCAGTACTTC.

The V and J genes are TRBV15 and TRBJ2-3; perhaps TRBD1 as D (6 bases). The CDR3 runs to 16 residues. CDR1 and CDR2 from the germline V gene are LNHNV and YYDKDF (reference sequence). Trimming stripped 3 bases from V and 1 base from J, with 14 bases between. The CDR3 DNA is TGTGCCACCAGCAGGCGACAGGAGTCCGGCACAGATACGCAGTATTTT. It translates to CATSRRQESGTDTQYF.

This clone has a handful of counts. The chain recombines TRBV7-8 with TRBJ2-1, with 15 bases matching TRBD2. The junction had 9 bases not matched to a gene; V was cut back by 0 bases and J by 9 bases. The CDR3 spans 18 residues. Germline assignment: CDR1 SGHVS and CDR2 FQNEAQ. For the CDR3, the DNA is TGTGCCAGCAGCTTAGCGCGAAGGACTAGCGGGAGGGCGGCTGAGCAGTTCTTC. This encodes CASSLARRTSGRAAEQFF.

This sequence joins TRBV7-2 and TRBJ2-5; TRBD1 is a possible D gene (5 bases). The CDR3 consists of 13 residues. The V gene lost 2 bases and the J gene lost 5 bases, with 9 bases spanning the gap. Per the germline V gene, CDR1 is SGHTA and CDR2 is FQGNSA. CDR3 in DNA: TGTGCCAGCAGCTTAACAGGACCGGAGACCCAGTACTTC. Translation gives CASSLTGPETQYF.

The chain couples TRBV28 to TRBJ2-1, with TRBD2 as a possible D gene (5 bases). The V gene lost 2 bases and the J gene lost 7 bases, with 6 bases spanning the gap. The germline V gene encodes CDR1 MDHEN and CDR2 SYDVKM. There are 12 residues in the CDR3. In DNA form, the CDR3 reads TGTGCCAGCAGTTTAACGGGAAATGAGCAGTTCTTC. Its protein product is CASSLTGNEQFF.

V and J are TRBV7-8 and TRBJ2-5, with TRBD2 matching over 7 bases. The CDR3 totals 13 residues. CDR1 and CDR2 from the germline V gene are SGHVS and FQNEAQ. Trimming removed 4 bases from V and 2 bases from J; junction bases left unmatched: 1. The CDR3: CASSWTRQETQYF. CDR3 in DNA: TGTGCCAGCAGCTGGACTAGGCAAGAGACCCAGTACTTC.

The chain combines TRBV14 with TRBJ2-1; 9 bases fit TRBD1. Unmatched junction bases numbered 12, after V lost 2 bases and J lost 4 bases. The CDR3 extends over 18 amino acids. From germline, CDR1 is SGHDN and CDR2 FVKESK. CDR3 protein: CASSQRLQGAFSYNEQFF. In DNA form, the CDR3 reads TGTGCCAGCAGCCAAAGATTACAGGGGGCCTTTTCTTACAATGAGCAGTTCTTC.

The chain is built from TRBV10-3 and TRBJ1-1, with 9 bases matching TRBD1. The CDR3 loop spans 14 amino acids. Germline CDR1 ENHRY, CDR2 SYGVKD. J was trimmed by 1 base and V by 6 bases; bases with no gene match: 3. The CDR3 DNA follows: TGTGCCATCAGGGGGACAGGGCCGAACACTGAAGCTTTCTTT. Translation: CAIRGTGPNTEAFF.

CDR3 amino acids: CATLGRGPGRQPQHF. As DNA, the CDR3 is TGTGCCACCCTGGGCAGGGGGCCCGGGCGTCAGCCCCAGCATTTT. The chain carries TRBV19 and TRBJ1-5, with 8 positions matching TRBD1. In germline, CDR1 is LNHDA, CDR2 SQIVND (reference sequence). Trimming cost V 10 bases and J 6 bases; bases outside gene matches: 14. This CDR3 region has 15 residues.

The CDR3 DNA is TGTGCCAGCAGCCAAGAATCCCGCACAGGGTCCGAGCAGTTCTTC. Translation: CASSQESRTGSEQFF. The J gene is TRBJ2-1, the V gene TRBV4-2; D perhaps matches TRBD1 (6 bases). Trimming removed 0 bases at V and 10 bases at J, with 16 bases between. CDR3 length: 15 residues. Germline V gives CDR1 LGHNA, CDR2 YNFKEQ.

The chain combines TRBV19 with TRBJ2-1; D is perhaps TRBD2 (7 bases). CDR1 is LNHDA, CDR2 SQIVND, per germline (reference sequence). The CDR3 is made up of 15 amino acids. V was trimmed by 7 bases and J by 6 bases, leaving 19 bases between them. The CDR3 region is CASNPKGGPINEQFF. CDR3 nucleotide sequence: TGTGCCAGTAACCCCAAGGGGGGGCCGATCAATGAGCAGTTCTTC.

This clone was seen a handful of times. J is TRBJ1-2 and V is TRBV18; the D gene is possibly TRBD1 (5 bases). The CDR3 consists of 13 residues. The V and J ends lost 3 bases and 7 bases respectively, with 12 bases between them. Germline-derived CDR1 and CDR2 are KGHSH and LQKENI. CDR3 in DNA: TGTGCCAGCTCACCTGTGACAGAGGGTGGCTACACCTTC. Its translation: CASSPVTEGGYTF.

This clone was recorded a few times. J is TRBJ1-1 and V is TRBV7-3; no firm D call. The CDR3 loop spans 14 amino acids. Trimming removed 5 bases at V and 5 bases at J, with 15 bases between. The V gene's germline CDR1 is SGHTA and CDR2 FQGTGA. CDR3 DNA sequence: TGTGCCAGCAGCCTGGAGACGGGCGGAACTGAAGCTTTCTTT. It codes for CASSLETGGTEAFF.

The chain has TRBV20-1 and TRBJ1-1; 7 bases match TRBD1. Per the germline V gene, CDR1 is DFQATT and CDR2 is SNEGSKA (reference sequence). The CDR3 runs 11 residues. Germline trimming cut 7 bases from V and 5 bases from J; bases unmatched to any gene: 4. CDR3 bases: TGCAGTGGGGGGACAGAAACTGAAGCTTTCTTT. Protein sequence: CSGGTETEAFF.

The V and J genes are TRBV12-2 and TRBJ2-3; the DNA was not compared with TRBD1, the D call given in the table. TRBV12-2 counts as a pseudogene. The CDR3 totals 18 residues. CDR3 in amino acids: CASRLVPDREKATDTQYF. The CDR3 region has the DNA TGTGCAAGTCGCTTAGTCCCGGACAGGGAAAAGGCCACAGATACGCAGTATTTT.

This rearrangement joins TRBV28 to TRBJ2-7, with D possibly matching TRBD2 (5 bases). Per germline, CDR1 MDHEN and CDR2 SYDVKM. The CDR3 consists of 14 residues. V dropped 7 bases and J dropped 3 bases, with 16 bases sitting between them. The CDR3 DNA reads as TGTGCCAGCACCCCGGCGGGCGTCATCTACGAGCAGTACTTC. This codes for CASTPAGVIYEQYF.

This clone was observed a few times. The chain combines TRBV7-2 with TRBJ2-6, with D perhaps TRBD1 or TRBD2 (5 bases each). With 0 bases removed from V and 1 base from J, the gap between germline ends came to 7 bases. This CDR3 region has 16 residues. Germline CDR1 SGHTA, CDR2 FQGNSA. CDR3 amino acids: CASSLAWGSGANVLTF. The CDR3, as DNA: TGTGCCAGCAGCTTAGCGTGGGGGTCTGGGGCCAACGTCCTGACTTTC.

The rearrangement links TRBV5-4 to TRBJ2-3, with 7 bases matching TRBD1. V lost 2 bases to trimming and J lost 3 bases; unmatched junction nucleotides: 6. This CDR3 comprises 15 residues. Germline CDR1 is SGHNT and CDR2 is YYREEE (reference sequence). The CDR3 here is CASSLEGARTDTQYF. In DNA, the CDR3 is TGTGCCAGCAGCTTAGAGGGGGCCCGTACAGATACGCAGTATTTT. Looking up the rest from reference TRBV5-4 and TRBJ2-3 gives the full variable domain: ETGVTQSPTHLIKTRGQQVTLRCSSQSGHNTVSWYQQALGQGPQFIFQYYREEENGRGNFPPRFSGLQFPNYSSELNVNALELDDSALYLCASSLEGARTDTQYFGPGTRLTVL.

The rearrangement links TRBV14 to TRBJ2-3; 7 nucleotides match TRBD2. CDR3 length: 18 amino acids. Germline CDR1 SGHDN, CDR2 FVKESK. Unmatched junction bases numbered 9, after V lost 0 bases and J lost 0 bases. CDR3 bases: TGTGCCAGCAGCCAAGATCTCGGACTAGTGGAAAGCACAGATACGCAGTATTTT. Encoded protein: CASSQDLGLVESTDTQYF.

The rearrangement links TRBV2 to TRBJ2-1; no clear D gene. The CDR3 has 11 residues. The V end was cut by 7 bases, the J end by 5 bases, with 6 bases between. Germline V gene data show CDR1 as SNHLY and CDR2 as FYNNEI. CDR3 sequence reads: CASISDNEQFF. The CDR3 nucleotides read TGTGCCAGCATTTCTGACAATGAGCAGTTCTTC.

The V call is TRBV5-1, the J call TRBJ2-3, with D hard to call. The CDR3 totals 14 residues. V lost 0 bases and J 1 base, leaving 6 bases between the germline ends. Germline CDR1 SGHRS, CDR2 YFSETQ. CDR3 region: CASSLGHGTDTQYF. CDR3 bases: TGCGCCAGCAGCTTGGGGCACGGCACAGATACGCAGTATTTT.

This clone appeared a few times. Here the CDR3 DNA reads TGTGCCAGCAGTGTTCAAGCGGACAATGAGCAGTTCTTC. Residues: CASSVQADNEQFF. The V and J genes are TRBV6-4 and TRBJ2-1; D is possibly TRBD2 (5 bases). Trimming cost V 4 bases and J 5 bases, with 9 bases left between them. Looked up from germline, CDR1 is MRHNA and CDR2 is SNTAGT. CDR3 length: 13 amino acids.

This chain links TRBV14 with TRBJ2-2; no clear D gene. There are 15 residues in the CDR3. V lost 0 bases to trimming and J lost 7 bases, with 12 bases between them. CDR1 and CDR2 from the germline V gene are SGHDN and FVKESK. For the CDR3, the DNA is TGTGCCAGCAGCCAAGATCCGATGGGTATCGGGGAGCTGTTTTTT. This codes for CASSQDPMGIGELFF.

The CDR3 DNA reads as TGTGCCAGCAGCTACAGGGGAGATCAGGGCTATGGCTACACCTTC. Protein: CASSYRGDQGYGYTF. The genes are TRBV11-2 and TRBJ1-2, with 7 bases lining up with TRBD1. V was pared by 4 bases and J by 4 bases, with 9 bases of the junction left unmatched. CDR1 and CDR2 (germline): SGHAT, FQNNGV. This CDR3 spans 15 amino acids.

This rearrangement joins TRBV5-1 to TRBJ2-3; TRBD2 matches at 8 bases. V lost 0 bases and J lost 6; bases outside the gene matches: 15. CDR1 is SGHRS and CDR2 is YFSETQ in the germline V gene. The CDR3 runs 18 residues. The CDR3, as DNA: TGCGCCAGCAGCTTGGGATTCTCTAGCGGGCCAATCCCGGATACGCAGTATTTT. Translation gives CASSLGFSSGPIPDTQYF.